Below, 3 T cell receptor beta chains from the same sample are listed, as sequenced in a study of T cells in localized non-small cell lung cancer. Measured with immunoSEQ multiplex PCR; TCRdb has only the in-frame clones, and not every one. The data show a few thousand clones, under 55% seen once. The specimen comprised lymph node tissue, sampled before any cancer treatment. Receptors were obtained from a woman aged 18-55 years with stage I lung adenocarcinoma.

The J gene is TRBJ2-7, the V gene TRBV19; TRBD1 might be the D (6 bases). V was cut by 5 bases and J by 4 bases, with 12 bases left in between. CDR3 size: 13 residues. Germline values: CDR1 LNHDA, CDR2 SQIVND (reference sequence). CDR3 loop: CASSLAQGYEQYF. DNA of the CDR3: TGTGCCAGTAGTCTTGCACAGGGTTACGAGCAGTACTTC.

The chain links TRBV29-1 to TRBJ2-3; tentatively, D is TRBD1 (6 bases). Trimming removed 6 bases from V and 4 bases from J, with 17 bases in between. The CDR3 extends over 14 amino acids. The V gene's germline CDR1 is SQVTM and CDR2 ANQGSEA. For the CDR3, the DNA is TGCAGCGTAAACAGGGACCTGGGGGCAGATACGCAGTATTTT. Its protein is CSVNRDLGADTQYF.

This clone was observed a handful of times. The CDR3 spells CASSFGTILSYEQYF. The CDR3 nucleotides read TGTGCCAGCAGCTTCGGGACAATCCTCTCCTACGAGCAGTACTTC. V gene TRBV11-3 combines with J gene TRBJ2-7; a weak D match, TRBD1 (6 bases). CDR3 length equals 15 residues. CDR1 and CDR2 (germline): SGHNT, YENEEA. V lost 3 bases, J lost 0 bases, and 12 bases lay in between.